This T cell receptor (beta chain) was sequenced during a study of T cell responses to AZD1222 COVID-19 vaccine. Study-wide findings and caveats: Nearly half of unique spike-specific TCRs reportedly avoided B.1.351 and B.1.1.7 mutated regions. CD4 TCRs linked to vaccination spanned spike, dominating at 160-218 and 743-854. An increase in Spike-specific TCR breadth and depth was observed after two AZD1222 doses.

Germline V gene sequence: CDR1 SGDLS, CDR2 YYNGEE. V dropped 6 bases and J dropped 0 bases, with 13 bases sitting between them. This CDR3 comprises 15 residues. This clone was counted a single time. Its antigen is as yet unknown. Measured with immunoSEQ multiplex PCR; TCRdb has only the in-frame clones, and not every one. This table has around 120,000 clones, 88% appearing once. Recipients boosted at about 4 weeks or about 12 weeks are pooled. Sequencing was performed on peripheral blood, taken 28 days after the second AZD1222 dose. This sequence originates from an adult who received the AZD1222 COVID-19 vaccine. The chain couples TRBV9 to TRBJ1-3; maybe TRBD1 (6 bases). The chain's CDR3 is CASTPGAISGNTIYF. The CDR3 DNA reads as TGTGCCAGCACCCCAGGGGCGATCTCTGGAAACACCATATATTTT. The complete variable domain, with remaining parts taken from reference TRBV9 and TRBJ1-3, reads DSGVTQTPKHLITATGQRVTLRCSPRSGDLSVYWYQQSLDQGLQFLIQYYNGEERAKGNILERFSAQQFPDLHSELNLSSLELGDSALYFCASTPGAISGNTIYFGEGSWLTVV.